Detailed here is one T cell receptor (beta chain). The source of the sample is a study of blood T cell repertoires in COVID-19. Looking at the study overall: Acute and convalescent COVID-19 samples came from the United States, Italy and Spain. From T cells, B-cell-depleted T cells, or PBMCs came the material, which was cDNA or gDNA.

Seattle patients were enrolled during active infection and followed longitudinally. Methods used by the authors: How many nucleated cells were present was estimated from reference gene primer amplification. The data were produced by immunoSEQ multiplex PCR, yet TCRdb's version contains in-frame clones alone and is incomplete. V and J calls and clone size are as listed in that table; D and trimming were resolved from the DNA. The sample lists a few hundred thousand clones; roughly 84% were seen once. The CDR3 runs 14 residues. The V gene lost 0 bases and the J gene lost 12 bases, with 18 bases spanning the gap. Germline assignment: CDR1 SGHTA and CDR2 FQGNSA.

The sequence was obtained from a person aged 70 to 85 with COVID-19, enrolled during active disease. This chain uses TRBV7-2 with TRBJ2-7; tentative D call: TRBD1 (5 bases). Sequences were obtained from peripheral blood. CDR3 in amino acids: CASSLALGQKGPYF. DNA of the CDR3: TGTGCCAGCAGCTTAGCGTTGGGCCAGAAGGGGCCGTACTTC.